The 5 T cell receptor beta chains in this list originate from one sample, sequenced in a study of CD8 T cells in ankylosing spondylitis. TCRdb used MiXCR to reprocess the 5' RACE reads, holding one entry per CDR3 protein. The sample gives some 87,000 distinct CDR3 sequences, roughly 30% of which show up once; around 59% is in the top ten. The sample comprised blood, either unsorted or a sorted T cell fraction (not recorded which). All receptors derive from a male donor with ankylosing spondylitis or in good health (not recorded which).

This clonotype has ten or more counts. The CDR3: CASSSRGDSRNEKLFF. For the CDR3, the DNA is TGCGCCAGCAGCTCCCGAGGGGACAGCCGTAATGAAAAACTGTTTTTT. This chain connects TRBV5-1 to TRBJ1-4, with 7 positions matching TRBD1. The germline V gene encodes CDR1 SGHRS and CDR2 YFSETQ. This CDR3 has 16 residues. The junction had 9 bases not matched to a gene; V was cut back by 3 bases and J by 4 bases.

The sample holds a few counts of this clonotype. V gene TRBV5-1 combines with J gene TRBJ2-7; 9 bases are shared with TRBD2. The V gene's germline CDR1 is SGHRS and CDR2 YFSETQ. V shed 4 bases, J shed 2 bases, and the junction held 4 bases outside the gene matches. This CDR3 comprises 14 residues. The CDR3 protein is CASSAGTSTYEQYF. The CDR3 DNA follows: TGCGCCAGCAGCGCCGGGACTAGCACCTACGAGCAGTACTTC.

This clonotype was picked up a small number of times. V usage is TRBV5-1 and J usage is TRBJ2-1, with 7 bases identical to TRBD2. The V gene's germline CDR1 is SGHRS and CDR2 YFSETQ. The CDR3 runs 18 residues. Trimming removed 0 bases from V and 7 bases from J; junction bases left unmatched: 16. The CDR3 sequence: CASSLAKSSGSWLNEQFF. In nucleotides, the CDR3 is TGCGCCAGCAGCTTGGCGAAATCTAGCGGAAGTTGGTTAAATGAGCAGTTCTTC.

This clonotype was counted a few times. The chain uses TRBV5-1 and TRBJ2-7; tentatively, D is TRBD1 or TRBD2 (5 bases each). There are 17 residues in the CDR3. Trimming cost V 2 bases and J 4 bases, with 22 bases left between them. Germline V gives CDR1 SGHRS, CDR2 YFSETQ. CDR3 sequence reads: CASSFAPPGTEKYEQYF. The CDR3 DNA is TGCGCCAGCAGCTTCGCCCCCCCCGGGACGGAGAAATACGAGCAGTACTTC.

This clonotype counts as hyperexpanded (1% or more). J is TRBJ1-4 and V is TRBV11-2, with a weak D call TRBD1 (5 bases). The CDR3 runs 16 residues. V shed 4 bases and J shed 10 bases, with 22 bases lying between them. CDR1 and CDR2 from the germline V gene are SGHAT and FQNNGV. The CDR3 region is CASSSIRGPTAGKLFF. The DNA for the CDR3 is TGTGCCAGCAGCTCGATCCGGGGCCCAACGGCGGGAAAACTGTTTTTT.